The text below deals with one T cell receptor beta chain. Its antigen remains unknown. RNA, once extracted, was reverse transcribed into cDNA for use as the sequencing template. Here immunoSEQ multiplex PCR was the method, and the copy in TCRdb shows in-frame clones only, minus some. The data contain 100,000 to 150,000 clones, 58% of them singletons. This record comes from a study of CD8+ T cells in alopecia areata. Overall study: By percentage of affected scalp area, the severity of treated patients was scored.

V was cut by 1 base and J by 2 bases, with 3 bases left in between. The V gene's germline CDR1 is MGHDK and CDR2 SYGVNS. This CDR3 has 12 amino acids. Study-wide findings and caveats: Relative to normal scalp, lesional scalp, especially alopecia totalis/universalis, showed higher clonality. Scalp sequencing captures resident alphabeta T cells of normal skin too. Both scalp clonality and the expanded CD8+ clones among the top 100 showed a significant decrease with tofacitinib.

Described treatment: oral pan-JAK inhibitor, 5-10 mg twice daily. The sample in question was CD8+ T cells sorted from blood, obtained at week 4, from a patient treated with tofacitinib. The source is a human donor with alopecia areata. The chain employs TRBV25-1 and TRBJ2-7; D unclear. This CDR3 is CASSESAYEQYF. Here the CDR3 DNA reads TGTGCCAGCAGTGAATCGGCCTACGAGCAGTACTTC.